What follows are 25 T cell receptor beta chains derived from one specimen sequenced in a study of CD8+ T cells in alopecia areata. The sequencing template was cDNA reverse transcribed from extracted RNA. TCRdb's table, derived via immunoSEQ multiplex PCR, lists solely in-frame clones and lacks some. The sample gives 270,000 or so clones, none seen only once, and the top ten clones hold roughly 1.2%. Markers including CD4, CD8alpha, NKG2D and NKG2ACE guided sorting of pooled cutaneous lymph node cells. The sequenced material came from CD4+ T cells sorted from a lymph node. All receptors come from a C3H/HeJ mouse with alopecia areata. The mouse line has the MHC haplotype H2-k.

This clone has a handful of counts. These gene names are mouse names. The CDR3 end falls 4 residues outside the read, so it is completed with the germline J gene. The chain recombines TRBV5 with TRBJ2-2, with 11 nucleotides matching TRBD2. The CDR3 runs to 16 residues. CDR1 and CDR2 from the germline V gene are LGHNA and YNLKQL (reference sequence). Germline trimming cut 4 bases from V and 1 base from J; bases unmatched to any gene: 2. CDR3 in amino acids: CASSRGLGVNTGQLYF. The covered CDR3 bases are TGTGCCAGCAGCCGGGGACTGGGGGTAAACACCGGG.

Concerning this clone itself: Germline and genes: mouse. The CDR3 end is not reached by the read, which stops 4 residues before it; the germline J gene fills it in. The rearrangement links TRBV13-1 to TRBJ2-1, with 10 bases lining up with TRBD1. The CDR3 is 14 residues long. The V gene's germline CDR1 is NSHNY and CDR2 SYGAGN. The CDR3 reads CASSGRTGGAEQFF. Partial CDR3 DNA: TGTGCCAGCAGTGGTCGGACAGGGGGGGCT.

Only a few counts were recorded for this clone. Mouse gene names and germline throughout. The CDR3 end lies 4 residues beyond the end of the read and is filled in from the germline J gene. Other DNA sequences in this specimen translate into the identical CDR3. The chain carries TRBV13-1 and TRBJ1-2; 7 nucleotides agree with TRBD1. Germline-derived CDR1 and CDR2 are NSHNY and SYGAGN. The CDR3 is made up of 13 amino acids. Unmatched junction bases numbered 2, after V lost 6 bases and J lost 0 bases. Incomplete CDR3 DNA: TGTGCCAGCACCGGACAGGCAAACTCC. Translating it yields CASTGQANS. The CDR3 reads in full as CASTGQANSDYTF.

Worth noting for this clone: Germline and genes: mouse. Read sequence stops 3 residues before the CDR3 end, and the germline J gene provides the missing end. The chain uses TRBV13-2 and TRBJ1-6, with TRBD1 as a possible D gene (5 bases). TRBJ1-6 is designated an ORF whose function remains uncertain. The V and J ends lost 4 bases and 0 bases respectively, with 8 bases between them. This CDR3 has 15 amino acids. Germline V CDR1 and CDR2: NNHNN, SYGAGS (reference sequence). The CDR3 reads CASGPGSSYNSPLYF. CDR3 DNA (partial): TGTGCCAGCGGTCCAGGGAGTTCCTATAATTCGCCC.

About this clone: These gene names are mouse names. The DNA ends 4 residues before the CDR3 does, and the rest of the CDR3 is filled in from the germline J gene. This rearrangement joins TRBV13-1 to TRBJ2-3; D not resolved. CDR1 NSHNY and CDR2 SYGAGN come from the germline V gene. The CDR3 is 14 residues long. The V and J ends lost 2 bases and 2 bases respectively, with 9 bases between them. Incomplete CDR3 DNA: TGTGCCAGCAGTGAAGCCAGGAATGCAGAA. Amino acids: CASSEARNAE. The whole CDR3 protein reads CASSEARNAETLYF.

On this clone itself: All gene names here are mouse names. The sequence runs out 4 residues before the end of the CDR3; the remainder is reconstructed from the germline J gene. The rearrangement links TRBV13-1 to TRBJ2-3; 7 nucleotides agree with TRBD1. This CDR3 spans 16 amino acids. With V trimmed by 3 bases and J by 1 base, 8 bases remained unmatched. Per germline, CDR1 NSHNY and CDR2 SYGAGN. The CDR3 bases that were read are TGTGCCAGCAGTGGCGACAGGGAGAGACGTGCAGAA. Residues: CASSGDRERRAE. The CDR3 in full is CASSGDRERRAETLYF.

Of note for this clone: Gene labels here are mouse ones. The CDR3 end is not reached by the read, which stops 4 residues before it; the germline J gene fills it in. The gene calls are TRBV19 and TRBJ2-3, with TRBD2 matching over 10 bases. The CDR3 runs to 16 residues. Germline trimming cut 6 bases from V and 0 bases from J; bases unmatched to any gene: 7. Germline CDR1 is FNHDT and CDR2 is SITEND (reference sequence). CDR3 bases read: TGTGCCAGCACCCGGGGACTGGGGTCTAGTGCAGAA. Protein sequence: CASTRGLGSSAE. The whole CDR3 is CASTRGLGSSAETLYF.

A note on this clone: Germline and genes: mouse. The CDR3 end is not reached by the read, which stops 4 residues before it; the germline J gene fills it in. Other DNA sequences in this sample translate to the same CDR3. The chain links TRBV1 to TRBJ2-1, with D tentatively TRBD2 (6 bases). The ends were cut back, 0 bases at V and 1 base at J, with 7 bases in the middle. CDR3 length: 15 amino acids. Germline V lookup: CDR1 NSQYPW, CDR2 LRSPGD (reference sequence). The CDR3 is CTCSAELGNYAEQFF. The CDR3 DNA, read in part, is TGCACCTGCAGTGCAGAACTGGGAAACTATGCT. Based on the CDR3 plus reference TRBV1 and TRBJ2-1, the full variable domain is VTLLEQNPRWRLVPRGQAVNLRCILKNSQYPWMSWYQQDLQKQLQWLFTLRSPGDKEVKSLPGADYLATRVTDTELRLQVANMSQGRTLYCTCSAELGNYAEQFFGPGTRLTVL.

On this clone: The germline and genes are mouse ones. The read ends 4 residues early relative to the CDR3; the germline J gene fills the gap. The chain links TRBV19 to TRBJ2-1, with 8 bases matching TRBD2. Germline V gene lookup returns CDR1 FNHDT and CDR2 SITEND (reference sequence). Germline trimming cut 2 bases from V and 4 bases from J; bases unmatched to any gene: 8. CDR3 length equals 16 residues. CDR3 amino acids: CASSIGGGAGYAEQFF. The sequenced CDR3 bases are TGTGCCAGCAGTATCGGGGGGGGCGCGGGGTATGCT. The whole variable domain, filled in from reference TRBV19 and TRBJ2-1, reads GGIITQTPKFLIGQEGQKLTLKCQQNFNHDTMYWYRQDSGKGLRLIYYSITENDLQKGDLSEGYDASREKKSSFSLTVTSAQKNEMAVFLCASSIGGGAGYAEQFFGPGTRLTVL.

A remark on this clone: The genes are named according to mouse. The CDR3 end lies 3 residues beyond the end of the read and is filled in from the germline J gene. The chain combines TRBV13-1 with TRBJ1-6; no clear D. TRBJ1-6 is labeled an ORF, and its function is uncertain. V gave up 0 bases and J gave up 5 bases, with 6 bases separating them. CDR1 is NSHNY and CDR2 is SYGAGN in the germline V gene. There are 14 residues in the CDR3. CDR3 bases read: TGTGCCAGCAGTGATGCAGCACATAATTCGCCC. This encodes CASSDAAHNSP. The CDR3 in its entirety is CASSDAAHNSPLYF.

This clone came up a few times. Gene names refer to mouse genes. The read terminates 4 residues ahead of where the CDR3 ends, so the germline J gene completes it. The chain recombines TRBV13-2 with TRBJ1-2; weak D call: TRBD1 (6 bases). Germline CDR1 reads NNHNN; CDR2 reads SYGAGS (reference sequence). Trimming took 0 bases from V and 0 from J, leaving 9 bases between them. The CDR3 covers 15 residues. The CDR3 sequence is CASGDEGGTNSDYTF. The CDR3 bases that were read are TGTGCCAGCGGTGATGAAGGGGGAACAAACTCC.

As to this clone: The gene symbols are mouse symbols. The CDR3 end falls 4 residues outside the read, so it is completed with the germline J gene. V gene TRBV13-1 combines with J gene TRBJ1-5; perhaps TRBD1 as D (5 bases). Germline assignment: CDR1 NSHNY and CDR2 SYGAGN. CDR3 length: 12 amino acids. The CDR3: CASRPSGSAPLF. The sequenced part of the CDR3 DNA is TGTGCCAGCAGGCCATCAGGGTCA.

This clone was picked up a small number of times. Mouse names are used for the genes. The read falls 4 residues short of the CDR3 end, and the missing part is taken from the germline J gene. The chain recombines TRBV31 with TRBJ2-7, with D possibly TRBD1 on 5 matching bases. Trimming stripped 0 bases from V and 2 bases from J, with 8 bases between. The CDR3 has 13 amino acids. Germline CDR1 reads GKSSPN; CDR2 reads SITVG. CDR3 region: CAWSLQAPYEQYF. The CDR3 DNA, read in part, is TGTGCCTGGAGTCTACAGGCTCCCTAT.

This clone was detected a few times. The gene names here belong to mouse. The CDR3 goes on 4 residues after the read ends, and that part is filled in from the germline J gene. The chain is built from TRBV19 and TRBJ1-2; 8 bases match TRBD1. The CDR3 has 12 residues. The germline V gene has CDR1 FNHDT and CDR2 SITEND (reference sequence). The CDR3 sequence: CASSPGGVDYTF. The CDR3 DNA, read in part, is TGTGCCAGCAGTCCAGGGGGCGTC.

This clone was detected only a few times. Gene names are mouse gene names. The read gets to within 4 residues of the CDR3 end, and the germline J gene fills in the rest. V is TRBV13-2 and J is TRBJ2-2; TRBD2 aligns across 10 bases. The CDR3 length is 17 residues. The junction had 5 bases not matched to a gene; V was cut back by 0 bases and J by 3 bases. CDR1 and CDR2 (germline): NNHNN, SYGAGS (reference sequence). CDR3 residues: CASGDASWGGDTGQLYF. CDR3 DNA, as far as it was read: TGTGCCAGCGGTGATGCCAGCTGGGGGGGCGACACCGGG.

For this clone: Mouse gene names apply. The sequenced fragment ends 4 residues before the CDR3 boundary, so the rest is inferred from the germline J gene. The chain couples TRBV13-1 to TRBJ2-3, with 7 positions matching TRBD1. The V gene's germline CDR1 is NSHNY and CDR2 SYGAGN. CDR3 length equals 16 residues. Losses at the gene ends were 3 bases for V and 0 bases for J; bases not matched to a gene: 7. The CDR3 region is CASSGGTVSSAETLYF. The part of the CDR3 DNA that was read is TGTGCCAGCAGTGGTGGGACAGTCTCTAGTGCAGAA.

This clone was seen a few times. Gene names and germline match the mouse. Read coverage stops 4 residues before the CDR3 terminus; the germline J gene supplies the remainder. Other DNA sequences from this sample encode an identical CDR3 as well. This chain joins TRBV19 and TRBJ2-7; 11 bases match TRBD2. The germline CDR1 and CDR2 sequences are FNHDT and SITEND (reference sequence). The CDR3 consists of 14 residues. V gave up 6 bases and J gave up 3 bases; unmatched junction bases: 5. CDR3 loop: CASTQGLGVYEQYF. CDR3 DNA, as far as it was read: TGTGCCAGCACCCAGGGACTGGGGGTCTAT.

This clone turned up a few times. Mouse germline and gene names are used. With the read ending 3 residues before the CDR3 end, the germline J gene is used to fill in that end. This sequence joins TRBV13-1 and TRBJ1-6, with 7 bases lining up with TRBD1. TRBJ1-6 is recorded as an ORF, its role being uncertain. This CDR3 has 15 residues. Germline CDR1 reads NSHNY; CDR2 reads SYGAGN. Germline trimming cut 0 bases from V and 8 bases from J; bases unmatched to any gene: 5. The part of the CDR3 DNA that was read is TGTGCCAGCAGTGATGCTGACAGGGCGGATTCGCCC. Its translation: CASSDADRADSP. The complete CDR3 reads CASSDADRADSPLYF.

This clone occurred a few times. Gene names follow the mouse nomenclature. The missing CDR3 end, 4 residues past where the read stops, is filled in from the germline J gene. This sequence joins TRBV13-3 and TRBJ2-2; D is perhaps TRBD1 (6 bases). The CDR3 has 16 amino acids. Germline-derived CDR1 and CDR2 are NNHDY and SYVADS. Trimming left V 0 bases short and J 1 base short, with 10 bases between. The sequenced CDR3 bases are TGTGCCAGCAGTGATGCCAGGGGTCAAAACACCGGG. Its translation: CASSDARGQNTG. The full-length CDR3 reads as CASSDARGQNTGQLYF.

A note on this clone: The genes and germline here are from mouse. CDR3 protein: CASGGRTGGYEQYF. CDR3 DNA (partial): TGTGCCAGCGGTGGTAGGACAGGGGGCTAT. The rearrangement links TRBV13-2 to TRBJ2-7; 10 positions agree with TRBD1. The read gets to within 4 residues of the CDR3 end, and the germline J gene fills in the rest. V shed 3 bases and J 3 bases; nucleotides not matched to a gene: 3. This CDR3 has 14 residues. Germline values: CDR1 NNHNN, CDR2 SYGAGS (reference sequence).

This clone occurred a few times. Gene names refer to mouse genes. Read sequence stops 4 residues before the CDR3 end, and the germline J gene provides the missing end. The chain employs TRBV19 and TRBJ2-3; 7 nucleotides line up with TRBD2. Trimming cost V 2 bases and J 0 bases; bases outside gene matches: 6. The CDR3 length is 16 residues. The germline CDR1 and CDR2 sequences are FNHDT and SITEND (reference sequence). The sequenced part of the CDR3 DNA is TGTGCCAGCAGTATGTACCGGACTGGTAGTGCAGAA. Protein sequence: CASSMYRTGSAE. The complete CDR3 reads CASSMYRTGSAETLYF.

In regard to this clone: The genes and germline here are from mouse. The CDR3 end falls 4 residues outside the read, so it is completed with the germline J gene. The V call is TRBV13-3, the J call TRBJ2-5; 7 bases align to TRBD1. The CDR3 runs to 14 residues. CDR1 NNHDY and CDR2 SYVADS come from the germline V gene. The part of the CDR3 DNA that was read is TGTGCCAGCAGTGATTCGACAGGGCGGGAC. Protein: CASSDSTGRD. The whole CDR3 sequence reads CASSDSTGRDTQYF.

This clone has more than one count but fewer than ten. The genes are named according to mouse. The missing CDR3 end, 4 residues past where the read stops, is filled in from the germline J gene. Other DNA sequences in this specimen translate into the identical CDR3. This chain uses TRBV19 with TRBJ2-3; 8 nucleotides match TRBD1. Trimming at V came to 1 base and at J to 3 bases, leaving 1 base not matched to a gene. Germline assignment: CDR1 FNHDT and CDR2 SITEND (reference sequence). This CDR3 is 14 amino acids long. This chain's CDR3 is CASSIPGGAETLYF. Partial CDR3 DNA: TGTGCCAGCAGTATACCAGGGGGCGCAGAA.

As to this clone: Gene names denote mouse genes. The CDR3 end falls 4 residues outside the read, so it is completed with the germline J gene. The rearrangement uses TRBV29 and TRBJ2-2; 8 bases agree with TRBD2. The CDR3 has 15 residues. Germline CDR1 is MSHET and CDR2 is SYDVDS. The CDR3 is CASSLNWGPRGQLYF. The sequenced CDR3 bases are TGTGCTAGCAGTTTAAACTGGGGGCCGCGGGGG. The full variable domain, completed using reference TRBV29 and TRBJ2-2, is DMKVTQMPRYLIKRMGENVLLECGQDMSHETMYWYRQDPGLGLQLIYISYDVDSNSEGDIPKGYRVSRKKREHFSLILDSAKTNQTSVYFCASSLNWGPRGQLYFGEGSKLTVL.

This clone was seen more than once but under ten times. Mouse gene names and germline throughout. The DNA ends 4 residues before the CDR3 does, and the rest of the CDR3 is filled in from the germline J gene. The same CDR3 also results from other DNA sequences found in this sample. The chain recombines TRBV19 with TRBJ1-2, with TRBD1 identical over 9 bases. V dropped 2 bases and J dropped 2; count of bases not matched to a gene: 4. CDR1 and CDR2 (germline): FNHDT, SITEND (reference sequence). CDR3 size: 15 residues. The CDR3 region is CASSMRGQGNSDYTF. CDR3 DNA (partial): TGTGCCAGCAGTATGAGGGGACAGGGTAACTCC.